This TCR beta chain stems from a study of identical twins. General observations from the study: Zero-insertion findings could be partly confounded by invariant cells (MAIT and iNKT cells).

Regarding this clonotype: Its matching antigen is unknown.

A single record per CDR3 protein comes from TCRdb applying MiXCR to the 5' RACE reads. Counted here are roughly 770,000 distinct CDR3 sequences, 15% to 20% occurring once; the ten biggest clones make up under 15%. This CDR3 is built from 14 residues. Trimming pared 4 bases from V and 6 bases from J, leaving 15 bases between. Looked up from germline, CDR1 is MNHEY and CDR2 is SVGAGI. This sample was also put to use in a study of T cells expressing NK-cell markers. That source adds: The CD3+CD56-NKG2C+ fraction was also led by these clonotypes in a handful of donors.

The rearrangement links TRBV6-5 to TRBJ1-2; D unresolved. This clonotype originated in a young woman in good health. The sequencing input was PBMCs. In nucleotides, the CDR3 is TGTGCCAGCAGTTGGACGAGCTCGTTGGATGGCTACACCTTC. It yields the protein CASSWTSSLDGYTF.